The 2 T cell receptor beta chains below all came from one sample that was sequenced in a study of neurological immune-mediated disorders. TCRdb reanalysed the 5' RACE reads using MiXCR and keeps one entry per CDR3 protein. The table lists about 66,000 distinct CDR3 sequences, 3% to 3.5% of them singletons. The material sequenced was PBMCs. The receptors were gathered from a man aged 35 to 55 with multiple sclerosis.

This clonotype was observed many times. The V and J genes are TRBV30 and TRBJ2-5; no clear D gene. The CDR3 is made up of 11 amino acids. V was shortened by 0 bases and J by 5 bases, with 4 bases between the two germline ends. Looked up from germline, CDR1 is GTSNPN and CDR2 is SVGIG (reference sequence). Written as DNA, the CDR3 is TGTGCCTGGAGTGTACACGAGACCCAGTACTTC. Translating gives CAWSVHETQYF.

This clonotype was recorded many times. The chain is built from TRBV27 and TRBJ1-6; unclear D gene. CDR1 is MNHEY and CDR2 is SMNVEV in the germline V gene (reference sequence). Trimming removed 2 bases at V and 7 bases at J, with 6 bases between. The CDR3 contains 13 residues. The CDR3 reads CASSLTPNSPLHF. In nucleotides, the CDR3 is TGTGCCAGCAGTTTAACCCCCAATTCACCCCTCCACTTT.